Listed below are T cell receptor delta chains from one sample, sequenced in a study of gamma-delta T cells after stem cell transplantation. TCRdb called clones from the RT-PCR reads again using CATT. The table lists more than 500 delta-chain clones, less than 20% of them singletons. The sequencing sample was made of gamma-delta T cells. The receptors were sampled from a human donor. It is not recorded whose cells these are; they may come from a transplant donor. CDR3s include the opening cysteine and the closing phenylalanine or tryptophan. Each record gives: J gene, D gene, clone size, V gene, CDR3 protein, CDR3 DNA. D genes are given only for firm matches. Clone size is given for some rows only: seen once, a few or many times, or a class if the clone is expanded.

J: TRDJ1; D: TRDD3; size: NA; V: TRDV2; CDR3: CACDGLGDTGDKLIF; DNA: TGTGCCTGTGACGGGCTGGGGGATACGGGCGATAAACTCATCTTT
J: TRDJ1; D: TRDD3; size: hyperexpanded; V: TRDV3; CDR3: CASPYWGIHRNDKLIF; DNA: TGTGCCTCTCCGTACTGGGGGATACATCGGAACGATAAACTCATCTTT
J: TRDJ1; D: TRDD3; size: large; V: TRDV2; CDR3: CACDRLPTTGGSTDKLIF; DNA: TGTGCCTGTGACAGACTTCCTACTACTGGGGGATCCACCGATAAACTCATCTTT
J: TRDJ1; D: TRDD3; size: NA; V: TRDV2; CDR3: CACDTLLGDTPKKLIF; DNA: TGTGCCTGTGACACCCTACTGGGGGATACTCCGAAGAAACTCATCTTT
J: TRDJ1; D: TRDD3; size: few; V: TRDV2; CDR3: CACDGLGAVDKLIF; DNA: TGTGCCTGTGACGGACTGGGGGCCGTCGATAAACTCATCTTT
J: TRDJ1; D: TRDD3; size: medium-sized; V: TRDV1; CDR3: CALVGYSVEWGIRSELIF; DNA: TGTGCTCTTGTGGGCTACAGCGTAGAATGGGGGATACGAAGCGAGCTCATCTTT
J: TRDJ1; D: NA; size: NA; V: TRDV1; CDR3: CALGEPVPSDKLIF; DNA: TGTGCTCTTGGGGAACCCGTCCCGTCCGATAAACTCATCTTT
J: TRDJ3; D: TRDD3; size: large; V: TRDV2; CDR3: CACDRVPYWGIREGRSWDTRQMFF; DNA: TGTGCCTGTGACCGTGTTCCGTACTGGGGGATACGGGAGGGCCGCTCCTGGGACACCCGACAGATGTTTTTC
J: TRDJ1; D: NA; size: few; V: TRDV1; CDR3: CALVGPFLWSHTDKLIF; DNA: TGTGCTCTTGTGGGGCCTTTCCTGTGGAGCCACACCGATAAACTCATCTTT
J: TRDJ1; D: NA; size: NA; V: TRDV2; CDR3: CACGTLFSNLGGNKWSDKLIF; DNA: TGTGCCTGTGGCACCCTCTTCTCCAACCTCGGGGGAAATAAGTGGAGCGATAAACTCATCTTT
J: TRDJ1; D: NA; size: few; V: TRDV1; CDR3: CALGELKATIGYIRLTTLYTDKLIF; DNA: TGTGCTCTTGGGGAACTTAAGGCTACGATAGGATACATCCGCCTAACTACCCTCTACACCGATAAACTCATCTTT
J: TRDJ1; D: NA; size: medium-sized; V: TRDV1; CDR3: CALGELFSPGRGVYDKLIF; DNA: TGTGCTCTTGGGGAACTTTTTTCCCCAGGGCGAGGGGTCTACGATAAACTCATCTTT
J: TRDJ1; D: TRDD3; size: large; V: TRDV2; CDR3: CACDGVLGDTESTDKLIF; DNA: TGTGCCTGTGACGGGGTACTGGGGGATACGGAGAGCACCGATAAACTCATCTTT
J: TRDJ1; D: NA; size: medium-sized; V: TRDV1; CDR3: CALGELDQYTDKLIF; DNA: TGTGCTCTTGGGGAACTAGACCAGTACACCGATAAACTCATCTTT
J: TRDJ1; D: NA; size: NA; V: TRDV2; CDR3: CACDTLPTAGADKLIF; DNA: TGTGCCTGTGACACCCTCCCTACTGCTGGGGCGGATAAACTCATCTTT
J: TRDJ1; D: TRDD3; size: NA; V: TRAV29/DV5; CDR3: CAASGRASVGDTLYTDKLIF; DNA: TGTGCAGCAAGCGGAAGGGCTTCAGTGGGGGATACGCTTTACACCGATAAACTCATCTTT
J: TRDJ1; D: TRDD3; size: medium-sized; V: TRDV2; CDR3: CACDTVGIVGSTDKLIF; DNA: TGTGCCTGTGACACCGTGGGGATAGTTGGTTCGACCGATAAACTCATCTTT
J: TRDJ1; D: TRDD3; size: few; V: TRDV1; CDR3: CALGDPRGYRSRLIF; DNA: TGTGCTCTTGGGGACCCTCGGGGATACCGGAGTCGACTCATCTTT
J: TRDJ1; D: NA; size: NA; V: TRDV2; CDR3: CACDGLGRQQNDKLIF; DNA: TGTGCCTGTGACGGGCTGGGGCGACAACAAAACGATAAACTCATCTTT
J: TRDJ1; D: NA; size: large; V: TRDV2; CDR3: CACDTLGAFTDKLIF; DNA: TGTGCCTGTGACACCTTGGGGGCCTTCACCGATAAACTCATCTTT
J: TRDJ3; D: TRDD3; size: large; V: TRDV2; CDR3: CACDTATSQGGIRSWDTRQMFF; DNA: TGTGCCTGTGACACCGCCACCAGCCAAGGTGGGATACGGTCCTGGGACACCCGACAGATGTTTTTC
J: TRDJ1; D: TRDD3; size: few; V: TRDV2; CDR3: CACDTAGGYALADKLIF; DNA: TGTGCCTGTGACACCGCGGGGGGATACGCGTTGGCCGATAAACTCATCTTT
J: TRDJ1; D: TRDD3; size: NA; V: TRDV2; CDR3: CACDTVGTGEGGNSPTDKLIF; DNA: TGTGCCTGTGACACAGTCGGTACTGGGGAAGGCGGGAACTCACCCACCGATAAACTCATCTTT